The rows below give T cell receptor beta chains drawn from one sample of a study of cytomegalovirus exposure and HLA in healthy donors. The assay was immunoSEQ multiplex PCR, and TCRdb's table has in-frame clones only and misses some. The data show fewer than 250,000 clones, around 78% seen once. Sequences were obtained from PBMCs. Source of these receptors: a woman aged 25 to 39 in good health and CMV-seropositive. The CDR3 runs from the conserved cysteine through the conserved F or W.

J gene,V gene,CDR3 protein
TRBJ1-3,TRBV7-9,CASSFSEVPNTIYF
TRBJ1-5,TRBV7-9,CASSFGGVGQPQHF
TRBJ1-4,TRBV19,CASSMKFQGSGEKLFF
TRBJ2-3,TRBV2,CASSPGTPATDTQYF
TRBJ2-5,TRBV7-2,CASSLGGSTKETQYF
TRBJ2-4,TRBV6-5,CASSTLRVPNIQYF
TRBJ2-7,TRBV5-1,CASSPGQGSSYEQYF
TRBJ1-4,TRBV19,CASSHRATNEKLFF
TRBJ2-3,TRBV6-1,CASSSPGQATDTQYF
TRBJ1-1,TRBV7-3,CASSLVGLGDTEAFF
TRBJ2-5,TRBV29-1,CSVVRVIQETQYF
TRBJ2-3,TRBV7-8,CASSYSGTSGSRTDTQYF
TRBJ1-1,TRBV9,CASSVGADMNTEAFF
TRBJ2-1,TRBV6-5,CASGPVGGRYNEQFF
TRBJ2-7,TRBV14,CASRSGDSSISYEQYF
TRBJ2-1,TRBV11-2,CASNILRGGPGEQFF
TRBJ2-3,TRBV2,CASSDRQYSTDTQYF
TRBJ1-1,TRBV19,CASRPLTEYNTEAFF
TRBJ1-1,TRBV15,CATSRYTAEAFF
TRBJ2-3,TRBV28,CASRTGGRGGRGDTQYF
TRBJ2-1,TRBV9,CASSVESGRYSYNEQFF
TRBJ2-5,TRBV6-5,CASSYVRGREETQYF
TRBJ2-7,TRBV19,CASRLAGGLCEQYF
TRBJ2-3,TRBV2,CASSERTSGGWDTQYF
TRBJ1-2,TRBV5-4,CASSFGPGQGAGGYTF
TRBJ1-6,TRBV5-6,CASSRGGDRGSYNSPLHF
TRBJ2-7,TRBV6-1,CASKGRGTISYEQYF
TRBJ2-7,TRBV30,CAWSRTGGPYEQYF
TRBJ2-6,TRBV6-1,CASSELALSGGGANVLTF
TRBJ1-5,TRBV6-1,CASTQWGDQPQHF
TRBJ1-5,TRBV28,CASSWDREVQPQHF
TRBJ1-1,TRBV10-3,CAIRSGQGGTEAFF
TRBJ2-5,TRBV5-1,CASSGGTSSQTQYF
TRBJ2-2,TRBV25-1,CASSALLGTGTNTGELFF
TRBJ2-7,TRBV16,CASSQFGVSYEQYF
TRBJ2-1,TRBV11-1,CASSLGDRIYNEQFF
TRBJ1-1,TRBV15,CATSDVGGRTEAFF
TRBJ2-7,TRBV11-2,CASSPTAGYEQYF
TRBJ2-5,TRBV5-1,CASSYGGRGETQYF
TRBJ2-6,TRBV14,CASSPTRGNGANVLTF
TRBJ2-5,TRBV7-3,CASSLYASGSSTQYF
TRBJ2-1,TRBV7-6,CASSLAGREFNEQFF
TRBJ2-7,TRBV5-5,CASSFLGTGVEQYF
TRBJ2-1,TRBV19,CASSPDSNNEQFF
TRBJ1-1,TRBV6-1,CASTYRGTEAFF
TRBJ1-5,TRBV6-1,CASSEAGQGPYSNQPQHF
TRBJ2-2,TRBV7-3,CASSPDQDYTGELFF
TRBJ1-5,TRBV2,CASRRDRGISNQPQHF
TRBJ1-4,TRBV28,CASSYAGGIVEKLFF
TRBJ1-2,TRBV7-6,CASSLGQGSYGYTF
TRBJ1-1,TRBV28,CASSLLSYESLNTEAFF
TRBJ1-5,TRBV28,CASSLRQDFNQPQHF
TRBJ2-5,TRBV7-9,CASSLALRGRETQYF
TRBJ1-6,TRBV19,CASRYRTFDSPLHF
TRBJ1-2,TRBV5-4,CASSIQGSAGYTF
TRBJ2-1,TRBV19,CASSGGLARPNEQFF